What follows describes a single T cell receptor (beta chain). Combining a sample-barcoded 5' primer with a J-beta primer mix, a second PCR ran for 7 to 11 cycles. One entry per CDR3 protein results from TCRdb running MiXCR on the 5' RACE reads. In the table there are about 800,000 distinct CDR3 sequences, roughly 50% of which are singletons. The sample is drawn from a study of blood T cells in healthy people across ages. Deletions cut 2 bases from V and 5 bases from J, with 14 bases between. This CDR3 is built from 15 residues. Germline loops: CDR1 SGHRS, CDR2 YFSETQ. This clonotype was obtained from a man aged 25 to 40 in good health. The sequencing sample was made of blood. V usage is TRBV5-1 and J usage is TRBJ2-1; D may be TRBD1 or TRBD2 (5 bases each). The CDR3 reads CASSFRDAVHNEQFF. The DNA for the CDR3 is TGCGCCAGCAGCTTTAGGGACGCAGTCCACAATGAGCAGTTCTTC.